The subject of this entry is one TCR beta chain. Its antigen remains unknown. The CDR3 runs to 14 residues. The V end was cut by 3 bases, the J end by 4 bases, with 13 bases between. Germline CDR1 reads SGHKS; CDR2 reads YYEKEE (reference sequence). This specimen belongs to a study of OX40 agonist ivuxolimab in advanced cancers. Profiling relied on immunoSEQ multiplex PCR, and the TCRdb table lists in-frame clones only, not all of them. This sample has around 70,000 clones, with over 75% found just once. Regarding the study as a whole: Nonresponders, in some cases, also had low normalized T-cell clonal expansion.

This chain links TRBV5-5 with TRBJ1-1, with D perhaps TRBD1 (5 bases). Sample: CD4+ or CD8+ T cells sorted from blood, taken in a trial of the OX40 agonist ivuxolimab. The receptor was isolated from an adult with an advanced solid tumor such as melanoma, head and neck, liver or kidney cancer. The CDR3 loop reads CASSSTPGSTEAFF. The CDR3 DNA follows: TGTGCCAGCAGCTCTACACCAGGGAGCACTGAAGCTTTCTTT.